A single sample gave rise to the 4 T cell receptor beta chains below, sequenced in a study of T cells in Graves' hyperthyroidism and ophthalmopathy. Amplification of TCR beta CDR3 regions used RNA as the template. HTBI primers were used for first-round RT-PCR of the TCR CDR3. One entry per CDR3 protein results from TCRdb running MiXCR on the multiplex PCR reads. This sample has over 120,000 distinct CDR3 sequences; roughly 23% occur once, and the top ten carry about two thirds. The sequenced sample consisted of blood. The receptors originated from a woman aged 50 to 60 with Graves' hyperthyroidism that later progressed to Graves' ophthalmopathy.

This clonotype was detected many times. This sequence joins TRBV3-1 and TRBJ2-5, with D perhaps being TRBD1 or TRBD2 (5 bases each). With 4 bases removed from V and 11 bases from J, the gap between germline ends came to 14 bases. Germline V gives CDR1 LGHDT, CDR2 YNNKEL (reference sequence). The CDR3 length is 12 residues. The CDR3 loop is CASSLSGTGQYF. CDR3 nucleotide sequence: TGTGCCAGCAGCCTATCCGGGACCGGACAGTACTTC.

The table lists this clonotype with a few counts. The rearrangement links TRBV6-2 or TRBV6-3 to TRBJ2-3; a weak D match, TRBD1 (6 bases). CDR1 is MNHEY and CDR2 is SVGEGT in the germline V gene. Trimming pared 10 bases from V and 4 bases from J, leaving 15 bases between. This CDR3 contains 13 residues. DNA of the CDR3: TGTGCCACCTCGGACAGCCTGGCAGATACGCAGTATTTT. This gives the protein CATSDSLADTQYF.

This clonotype was picked up many times. The V call is TRBV30, the J call TRBJ2-5, with D perhaps TRBD1 or TRBD2 (5 bases each). This CDR3 comprises 15 residues. Germline V gives CDR1 GTSNPN, CDR2 SVGIG (reference sequence). V was cut by 2 bases and J by 4 bases, with 17 bases left in between. The CDR3 here is CAWSQRGPRGETQYF. CDR3 nucleotide sequence: TGTGCCTGGAGTCAACGGGGACCCCGGGGAGAGACCCAGTACTTC.

This clonotype was recorded many times. The V gene is TRBV2, the J gene TRBJ2-2; 7 positions match TRBD1. J gave up 5 bases and V 6 bases, and 6 bases lay outside the gene matches. Per the germline V gene, CDR1 is SNHLY and CDR2 is FYNNEI. This CDR3 comprises 14 residues. This CDR3 is CASRRQGATGELFF. CDR3 DNA sequence: TGTGCCAGCAGAAGACAGGGAGCAACCGGGGAGCTGTTTTTT.